Reported below is one T cell receptor beta chain. TCRdb keeps only in-frame clones here, not all; method: immunoSEQ multiplex PCR. The sample has about 140,000 clones, 75% to 85% seen once. The germline gives CDR1 LNHDA, CDR2 SQIVND (reference sequence). This CDR3 spans 17 amino acids. V trimming: 5 bases; J trimming: 0 bases; junction bases outside the gene matches: 8. This entry is derived from a study of blood T cell repertoires in COVID-19. On the study more broadly: PBMCs, B-cell-depleted T cells, or T cells provided the cDNA or gDNA that made up the material.

Sequencing was performed on peripheral blood. The TCR originated in a man between 60 and 75 years old with active or convalescent COVID-19. This sequence joins TRBV19 and TRBJ1-5, with 9 positions matching TRBD1. The CDR3 DNA is TGTGCCAGTAGTGGGGACAGGGACTACGATAGCAATCAGCCCCAGCATTTT. Translated: CASSGDRDYDSNQPQHF.